In its sample, the clone carrying this T cell receptor beta chain was seen a few times. The data belong to a study of T cells after yellow fever vaccination. TCRdb re-called the 5' RACE reads with MiXCR, one entry per CDR3 protein. The data contain 400,000 to 450,000 distinct CDR3 sequences, roughly 20% of them seen just once; the ten biggest clones take up 18%. Per the germline V gene, CDR1 is SGHVS and CDR2 is FNYEAQ. The V and J ends lost 0 bases and 7 bases respectively, with 19 bases between them. CDR3 length equals 16 residues. The receptor's source is a man between 18 and 29 years old who received the YFV17D yellow fever vaccine. The chain is built from TRBV7-6 and TRBJ2-7, with TRBD2 as a possible D gene (6 bases). Material: PBMCs, obtained before the yellow fever booster vaccination. The CDR3 DNA follows: TGTGCCAGCAGCTTAGCGCCAGCGGGTACGCCGGGGGAGCAGTACTTC. It specifies CASSLAPAGTPGEQYF.